The T cell receptor beta chain described here comes from a study of CD8 T cells in ankylosing spondylitis. Study outcomes and limitations: What seemed typical of ankylosing spondylitis blood was a TCR beta motif built from several highly homologous variants. As reported, disease-linked clones showed significant enrichment in matched ankylosing spondylitis synovial fluid. Reports of some motif variants in reactive arthritis synovial fluid and blood predate this one. With a CD8+ phenotype, disease-linked clones were relatively rare in peripheral blood.

Germline V gene data show CDR1 as LGHDT and CDR2 as YNNKEL (reference sequence). Trimming removed 0 bases from V and 6 bases from J; junction bases left unmatched: 3. This CDR3 has 15 amino acids. A quantitative 5'-RACE method, one with molecular barcodes, was used to make TCR beta libraries. TCRdb recomputed calls from the 5' RACE reads with MiXCR, one row per CDR3 protein. The sample has about 390,000 distinct CDR3 sequences; around 24% are singletons. With respect to this clonotype: Antigen: not known.

The J gene is TRBJ2-3, the V gene TRBV3-1; 10 nucleotides match TRBD2. The receptor comes from a male donor with ankylosing spondylitis. The sequencing input was blood, either unsorted or a sorted T cell fraction (not recorded which). The CDR3 here is CASSQDLAGVDTQYF. For the CDR3, the DNA is TGTGCCAGCAGCCAAGATCTAGCGGGAGTCGATACGCAGTATTTT.